The next 17 T cell receptor beta chains were all read from a single sample in a study of human T cells and chemical hapten exposure (TCRdb year 2021). The library was prepared using RACE. TCRdb records NextSeq 500 as the sequencer. Clones were called with MiXCR by TCRdb after fastp trimmed the public reads at Q25, and only in-frame beta chains were retained. Rows are combined by CDR3 protein, so each entry shows the most common genes and DNA. The sample table contains approximately 88,000 distinct CDR3 sequences; only one count was recorded for 13% of them. The ten biggest clones cover approximately 6% of the sample. The time point label of this sample denotes: patch test 3, about 24 weeks after DPC sensitization. The treatment or condition label here, explained by the study, means: therapeutic diphenylcyclopropenone sensitization with weekly scalp DPC. The sequences come from whole blood, collected in connection with sensitization to the hapten diphenylcyclopropenone (DPC). These TCRs come from a woman between 45 and 60 years old with alopecia areata. Some clones in this sample may be carry-over from other donors' samples.

This clonotype has a count of ten or more. The rearrangement uses TRBV29-1 and TRBJ2-5; TRBD2 matches 10 bases. Trimming at V came to 4 bases and at J to 5 bases, leaving 4 bases not matched to a gene. Germline-derived CDR1 and CDR2 are SQVTM and ANQGSEA. The CDR3 has 13 residues. Written as DNA, the CDR3 is TGCAGCGTTGGGGGACTAGCGTCGGAGACCCAGTACTTC. It encodes CSVGGLASETQYF.

This sequence joins TRBV7-8 and TRBJ2-7; TRBD2 matches 7 bases. The CDR3 is 17 amino acids. Germline V gene lookup returns CDR1 SGHVS and CDR2 FQNEAQ. With 5 bases clipped from V and 2 bases from J, the junction kept 15 bases outside the gene matches. The CDR3 DNA reads TGTGCCAGCAGCCCCGCCGGGGCGGGAGAGGGTACCTACGAGCAGTACTTC. Translation: CASSPAGAGEGTYEQYF.

The chain employs TRBV2 and TRBJ2-7; D not resolved. From germline, CDR1 is SNHLY and CDR2 FYNNEI. Trimming pared 2 bases from V and 6 bases from J, leaving 8 bases between. The CDR3 has 12 amino acids. CDR3 region: CASSESFLEQYF. CDR3 nucleotides: TGTGCCAGCAGTGAATCTTTTCTCGAGCAGTACTTC.

This clonotype was seen only a few times. This rearrangement joins TRBV10-1 to TRBJ2-1; TRBD2 agrees at 16 bases. V lost 3 bases to trimming and J lost 4 bases; unmatched junction nucleotides: 15. Germline CDR1 is WNHNN and CDR2 is SYGVQD (reference sequence). The CDR3 covers 21 residues. CDR3 DNA sequence: TGCGCCAGCAGTGAATTGCCGGGACTAGCGGGAGGGCCCCCCTCTTACAATGAGCAGTTCTTC. It yields the protein CASSELPGLAGGPPSYNEQFF.

V usage is TRBV2 and J usage is TRBJ2-1; D not resolved. The CDR3 extends over 11 amino acids. V was cut by 6 bases and J by 10 bases, with 10 bases left in between. Germline CDR1 SNHLY, CDR2 FYNNEI. The CDR3 here is CASSKEVEQFF. In nucleotides, the CDR3 is TGTGCCAGCAGCAAAGAGGTCGAGCAGTTCTTC.

This clonotype occurred a few times. This chain links TRBV5-1 with TRBJ2-7, with 11 nucleotides matching TRBD2. Germline loops: CDR1 SGHRS, CDR2 YFSETQ. V trimming: 5 bases; J trimming: 2 bases; junction bases outside the gene matches: 6. CDR3 size: 15 residues. For the CDR3, the DNA is TGCGCCAGCAGATCGACTAGCGGGGCTACCTACGAGCAGTACTTC. It translates to CASRSTSGATYEQYF.

This clonotype was counted many times. The J gene is TRBJ2-1, the V gene TRBV7-2, with 11 positions matching TRBD2. CDR1 and CDR2 (germline): SGHTA, FQGNSA. Trimming cost V 0 bases and J 8 bases; bases outside gene matches: 3. CDR3 length: 15 amino acids. Here the CDR3 DNA reads TGTGCCAGCAGCTTAGCCCTAGCGGGAGGTGATGAGCAGTTCTTC. It specifies CASSLALAGGDEQFF.

This clonotype was seen repeatedly, ten times or more. CDR3 bases: TGTGCCAGCAGCATTGGGACGGCCCTTACAGATACGCAGTATTTT. Translation: CASSIGTALTDTQYF. The chain combines TRBV7-9 with TRBJ2-3; D possibly uses TRBD1 or TRBD2 (5 bases each). Deletions cut 5 bases from V and 3 bases from J, with 15 bases between. This CDR3 comprises 15 residues. Germline CDR1 and CDR2: SEHNR and FQNEAQ (reference sequence).

This clonotype was recorded a few times. The V and J genes are TRBV4-2 and TRBJ2-1; the match to TRBD2 covers 13 bases. The junction had 7 bases not matched to a gene; V was cut back by 4 bases and J by 4 bases. The CDR3 is 17 amino acids. Germline V gene data show CDR1 as LGHNA and CDR2 as YNFKEQ. CDR3 coding DNA: TGTGCCAGCAGCCCTCTCGGGACTAGCGGGGATTACAATGAGCAGTTCTTC. Protein product: CASSPLGTSGDYNEQFF.

This clonotype turned up a few times. This rearrangement joins TRBV11-2 to TRBJ2-7; 9 bases align to TRBD2. V gave up 5 bases and J gave up 9 bases; unmatched junction bases: 8. The germline V gene encodes CDR1 SGHAT and CDR2 FQNNGV. The CDR3 is made up of 13 amino acids. The chain's CDR3 is CASSPSGIGVQYF. In nucleotides, the CDR3 is TGTGCCAGCAGCCCTAGCGGGATTGGTGTGCAGTACTTC.

The chain recombines TRBV12-3 or TRBV12-4 with TRBJ1-1, with D unresolved. V was pared by 6 bases and J by 10 bases, with 12 bases between. The CDR3 is 11 residues long. For the CDR3, the DNA is TGTGCCAGCAGCTTGACCTTCGGAGCTTTCTTT. Translated, it gives CASSLTFGAFF.

The V and J genes are TRBV5-1 and TRBJ2-7; 12 bases map to TRBD2. V was pared by 4 bases and J by 4 bases, with 6 bases of the junction left unmatched. CDR1 and CDR2 (germline): SGHRS, YFSETQ. The CDR3 consists of 15 residues. The CDR3 loop is CASSPTSGRTYEQYF. DNA of the CDR3: TGCGCCAGCAGCCCTACTAGCGGGAGGACTTACGAGCAGTACTTC.

This chain uses TRBV7-8 with TRBJ2-3, with 13 bases identical to TRBD2. Germline assignment: CDR1 SGHVS and CDR2 FQNEAQ. CDR3 length equals 21 residues. J lost 4 bases, V lost 1 base, and 17 bases had no gene match. CDR3 in DNA: TGTGCCAGCAGCTTAGGGGTACGACTAGCGGGAGGAAGAACGGCCCCAGATACGCAGTATTTT. This codes for CASSLGVRLAGGRTAPDTQYF.

This clonotype was seen a handful of times. The chain couples TRBV3-1 to TRBJ1-3; no clear D gene. With 4 bases removed from V and 0 bases from J, the gap between germline ends came to 16 bases. The germline V gene has CDR1 LGHDT and CDR2 YNNKEL (reference sequence). The CDR3 consists of 17 residues. Written as DNA, the CDR3 is TGTGCCAGCAGCCCCTTTGCCGCCTTGACCTCTGGAAACACCATATATTTT. This codes for CASSPFAALTSGNTIYF.

V and J are TRBV5-5 and TRBJ2-4; TRBD2 is a possible D gene (6 bases). The V end was cut by 3 bases, the J end by 0 bases, with 13 bases between. Germline CDR1 is SGHKS and CDR2 is YYEKEE (reference sequence). This CDR3 has 16 amino acids. In nucleotides, the CDR3 is TGTGCCAGCAGCTCAAAGAGGGGACTAGCCAAAAACATTCAGTACTTC. Translation gives CASSSKRGLAKNIQYF.

The J gene is TRBJ2-7, the V gene TRBV3-1; no reliable D call. Germline CDR1 is LGHDT and CDR2 is YNNKEL (reference sequence). V was trimmed by 1 base and J by 0 bases, leaving 10 bases between them. The CDR3 has 15 amino acids. CDR3 sequence: CASSQGRASSYEQYF. The CDR3 coding sequence is TGTGCCAGCAGCCAAGGACGAGCGAGCTCCTACGAGCAGTACTTC.

At least ten counts were recorded for this clonotype. The chain has TRBV7-6 and TRBJ2-1, with 11 nucleotides matching TRBD2. The germline gives CDR1 SGHVS, CDR2 FNYEAQ. The V gene end was trimmed by 5 bases and the J gene end by 1 base; junction bases not matched to a gene: 10. This CDR3 spans 18 amino acids. CDR3 loop: CASSAITSGSVSYNEQFF. CDR3 nucleotide sequence: TGTGCCAGCAGCGCGATAACTAGCGGGAGTGTGTCCTACAATGAGCAGTTCTTC. Based on the CDR3 plus reference TRBV7-6 and TRBJ2-1, the full variable domain is GAGVSQSPRYKVTKRGQDVALRCDPISGHVSLYWYRQALGQGPEFLTYFNYEAQQDKSGLPNDRFSAERPEGSISTLTIQRTEQRDSAMYRCASSAITSGSVSYNEQFFGPGTRLTVL.